This TCR beta chain emerged from a study of shared clonotypes between healthy human individuals. Study overall: The study used three CD4 naive, three CD4 memory, two CD8 naive and one CD8 memory plate per donor. Study observations and caveats: Generation probability values for non-shared clonotypes were lower than those for clonotypes shared by all four donors.

The CDR3 length is 13 residues. The germline gives CDR1 MNHNS, CDR2 SASEGT. Trimming removed 11 bases from V and 2 bases from J, with 15 bases in between. Details on this clone: The antigen is unknown.

Clones were sequenced by immunoSEQ multiplex PCR, and TCRdb holds only the in-frame ones, with some missing. Among about 730,000 clones listed, 72% were seen once. Into CD45RA+ naive and CD45RA-negative memory subsets, the CD4+ cells were split. The material sequenced was memory CD4+ T cells sorted from blood. The subset: CD45RA-negative fraction. The chain uses TRBV6-1 and TRBJ2-5; D is ambiguous. The clonotype comes from a young woman in good health. CDR3 sequence: CASGRGLQETQYF. In nucleotides, the CDR3 is TGTGCCTCCGGGCGAGGCTTACAAGAGACCCAGTACTTC.